These 21 T cell receptor beta chains originate from one sample sequenced in a study of blood T cell repertoires in COVID-19. Assay: immunoSEQ multiplex PCR; the TCRdb copy retains only in-frame clones and omits some. The sample carries a few hundred thousand clones, 87% recorded once. Sequencing was performed on peripheral blood. These receptors were taken from a woman in her forties or fifties who had recovered from COVID-19.

The chain is built from TRBV12-3 or TRBV12-4 and TRBJ1-2, with D possibly being TRBD1 (6 bases). This CDR3 region has 13 residues. Trimming took 5 bases from V and 3 from J, leaving 10 bases between them. CDR3: CASSPDSYYGYTF. The CDR3 DNA reads TGTGCCAGCAGTCCGGACAGCTACTATGGCTACACCTTC.

This clone was seen more than once but under ten times. The CDR3 nucleotides are TGTGCCAGCAGTTTATGGGGTGACAGCCCAAAATCCTACGAGCAGTACTTC. Translating it yields CASSLWGDSPKSYEQYF. The rearrangement links TRBV28 to TRBJ2-7; tentative D call: TRBD1 (5 bases). V shed 0 bases and J shed 1 base, with 16 bases lying between them. CDR1 and CDR2 from the germline V gene are MDHEN and SYDVKM. The CDR3 is 17 amino acids.

The gene calls are TRBV18 and TRBJ2-1; TRBD2 matches 13 bases. The ends lost 1 base at V and 7 bases at J; junction bases unmatched: 7. CDR3 length: 17 residues. From germline, CDR1 is KGHSH and CDR2 LQKENI. This CDR3 reads CASSPQERTSGGNEQFF. The DNA for the CDR3 is TGTGCCAGCTCACCACAGGAGAGGACTAGCGGGGGTAATGAGCAGTTCTTC.

This clone has a handful of counts. The chain employs TRBV4-1 and TRBJ2-5, with 10 bases lining up with TRBD1. Germline lookup yields CDR1 MGHRA and CDR2 YSYEKL. Trimming cost V 4 bases and J 3 bases; bases outside gene matches: 8. The CDR3 runs 16 residues. DNA of the CDR3: TGCGCCAGCAGCCGAATACCCGGACAGGGGGAAGAGACCCAGTACTTC. Translating it yields CASSRIPGQGEETQYF.

This chain joins TRBV7-3 and TRBJ2-3; TRBD2 aligns across 9 bases. CDR1 SGHTA and CDR2 FQGTGA come from the germline V gene. This CDR3 has 16 residues. V lost 4 bases and J lost 2; bases outside the gene matches: 7. CDR3 loop: CASSSKRLADTDTQYF. The CDR3 DNA sequence: TGTGCCAGCAGCTCGAAACGACTAGCGGACACAGATACGCAGTATTTT.

The genes are TRBV30 and TRBJ2-7; D is possibly TRBD1 (5 bases). Germline V gene lookup returns CDR1 GTSNPN and CDR2 SVGIG (reference sequence). The CDR3 spans 11 residues. Trimming took off 4 bases at V and 2 bases at J, with 6 bases between the two ends. DNA for the CDR3: TGTGCCTGGAAGGGGCCCTACGAGCAGTACTTC. Translating gives CAWKGPYEQYF.

The gene calls are TRBV5-3 and TRBJ2-2; 8 nucleotides line up with TRBD1. TRBV5-3 is identified as an open reading frame with a role that is uncertain. J lost 3 bases, V lost 1 base, and 8 bases had no gene match. The CDR3 has 17 residues. The CDR3 DNA reads as TGTGCCAGAAGCTTGAATCACCAGGGGGCATACACCGGGGAGCTGTTTTTT. Residues: CARSLNHQGAYTGELFF.

The V call is TRBV29-1, the J call TRBJ2-5, with TRBD2 matching over 7 bases. The V gene end was trimmed by 4 bases and the J gene end by 5 bases; junction bases not matched to a gene: 13. Germline CDR1 and CDR2: SQVTM and ANQGSEA. The CDR3 has 15 residues. CDR3 in amino acids: CSVAGEGGAWETQYF. For the CDR3, the DNA is TGCAGCGTTGCTGGGGAGGGAGGGGCTTGGGAGACCCAGTACTTC.

V and J are TRBV18 and TRBJ2-7, with 7 nucleotides matching TRBD1. The CDR3 totals 15 residues. V lost 6 bases to trimming and J lost 1 base; unmatched junction nucleotides: 9. The germline V gene encodes CDR1 KGHSH and CDR2 LQKENI. In DNA form, the CDR3 reads TGTGCCAGCTCGCCCCAGGGGGTACGATCCTACGAGCAGTACTTC. Amino acids: CASSPQGVRSYEQYF. The entire variable domain, with the rest obtained from reference TRBV18 and TRBJ2-7, is as follows: NAGVMQNPRHLVRRRGQEARLRCSPMKGHSHVYWYRQLPEEGLKFMVYLQKENIIDESGMPKERFSAEFPKEGPSILRIQQVVRGDSAAYFCASSPQGVRSYEQYFGPGTRLTVT.

The V call is TRBV29-1, the J call TRBJ2-5; D might be TRBD2 (5 bases). V was trimmed by 3 bases and J by 3 bases, leaving 11 bases between them. The CDR3 sequence is 13 residues long. CDR1 is SQVTM, CDR2 ANQGSEA, per germline. CDR3 nucleotides: TGCAGCGTTGAGCCCTTCGGGGAAGAGACCCAGTACTTC. This codes for CSVEPFGEETQYF.

Only a few counts were recorded for this clone. V and J are TRBV5-5 and TRBJ2-2, with 8 bases fitting TRBD1. The CDR3 contains 17 residues. The V and J ends lost 2 bases and 6 bases, in that order; junction bases with no gene match: 12. CDR1 SGHKS and CDR2 YYEKEE come from the germline V gene (reference sequence). The CDR3 protein is CASSFSRQGMFPGELFF. The CDR3 nucleotides read TGTGCCAGCAGCTTTTCGCGACAGGGGATGTTTCCCGGGGAGCTGTTTTTT.

The rearrangement links TRBV6-2 or TRBV6-3 to TRBJ2-7; maybe TRBD1 (6 bases). Germline CDR1 is MNHEY and CDR2 is SVGEGT. The CDR3 has 15 amino acids. The ends were cut back, 5 bases at V and 4 bases at J, with 18 bases in the middle. The CDR3 DNA reads as TGTGCCAGCAGTAACTATGTTGGGACACCTTACGAGCAGTACTTC. Its translation is CASSNYVGTPYEQYF.

This chain links TRBV4-3 with TRBJ1-2, with D tentatively TRBD1 (6 bases). The CDR3 sequence is 16 residues long. CDR1 and CDR2 from the germline V gene are LGHNA and YSLEER. Trimming cost V 1 base and J 2 bases, with 14 bases left between them. The CDR3 loop reads CASSQGAGAQNYGYTF. Here the CDR3 DNA reads TGCGCCAGCAGCCAAGGAGCAGGGGCGCAGAACTATGGCTACACCTTC.

The chain couples TRBV6-1 to TRBJ1-2, with a weak D call TRBD1 (5 bases). The CDR3 totals 12 residues. Germline V lookup: CDR1 MNHNS, CDR2 SASEGT. V was clipped by 6 bases and J by 3 bases, with 8 bases between them. Here the CDR3 DNA reads TGTGCCAGCAGCGAGACAGACTATGGCTACACCTTC. It encodes CASSETDYGYTF.

The CDR3 loop reads CASSESRPGYEQYF. Here the CDR3 DNA reads TGCGCCAGCAGTGAGTCGAGGCCGGGCTACGAGCAGTACTTC. The chain employs TRBV10-1 and TRBJ2-7; D is unresolved. V was clipped by 0 bases and J by 3 bases, with 9 bases between them. The CDR3 spans 14 residues. CDR1 is WNHNN and CDR2 is SYGVQD in the germline V gene (reference sequence).

The V and J genes are TRBV7-2 and TRBJ2-3, with TRBD2 matching 8 bases. CDR1 and CDR2 from the germline V gene are SGHTA and FQGNSA. The CDR3 runs to 17 residues. Trimming at V came to 1 base and at J to 4 bases, leaving 10 bases not matched to a gene. DNA for the CDR3: TGTGCCAGCAGCTTAGGACTGCGGGGGGCTGGCGCAGATACGCAGTATTTT. It encodes CASSLGLRGAGADTQYF.

This clone occurred a few times. This rearrangement joins TRBV5-4 to TRBJ1-4; D possibly corresponds to TRBD1 (6 bases). Germline-derived CDR1 and CDR2 are SGHNT and YYREEE (reference sequence). CDR3 length equals 14 residues. Trimming stripped 5 bases from V and 1 base from J, with 9 bases between. As DNA, the CDR3 is TGTGCCAGCAGTGTCAGGGGAACTAATGAAAAACTGTTTTTT. It yields the protein CASSVRGTNEKLFF.

The rearrangement links TRBV5-1 to TRBJ2-6, with D perhaps TRBD2 (6 bases). The CDR3 runs to 16 residues. Trimming stripped 3 bases from V and 0 bases from J, with 10 bases between. Germline V lookup: CDR1 SGHRS, CDR2 YFSETQ. The CDR3, as DNA: TGCGCCAGCAGCTCGGGACTTAACTCTGGGGCCAACGTCCTGACTTTC. Its translation is CASSSGLNSGANVLTF. The full variable domain, with the rest looked up from reference TRBV5-1 and TRBJ2-6, is KAGVTQTPRYLIKTRGQQVTLSCSPISGHRSVSWYQQTPGQGLQFLFEYFSETQRNKGNFPGRFSGRQFSNSRSEMNVSTLELGDSALYLCASSSGLNSGANVLTFGAGSRLTVL.

This sequence joins TRBV6-5 and TRBJ2-7, with a tentative D call TRBD2 (6 bases). The CDR3 is 15 residues long. Trimming took off 5 bases at V and 2 bases at J, with 16 bases between the two ends. CDR1 is MNHEY, CDR2 SVGAGI, per germline. The CDR3 sequence is CASSPRLADTYEQYF. CDR3 coding DNA: TGTGCCAGCAGTCCCAGGTTAGCGGATACCTACGAGCAGTACTTC.

The rearrangement uses TRBV18 and TRBJ2-1, with 8 positions matching TRBD2. CDR1 and CDR2 from the germline V gene are KGHSH and LQKENI. This CDR3 spans 15 amino acids. Trimming took 6 bases from V and 7 from J; bases not matched to a gene: 11. CDR3 coding DNA: TGTGCCAGCTCCCCCCGGGGGGGATTGCTAAATGAGCAGTTCTTC. Translated, it gives CASSPRGGLLNEQFF.

The chain recombines TRBV3-1 (or the pseudogene TRBV3-2) with TRBJ1-4; D call uncertain. V dropped 3 bases and J dropped 3 bases, with 11 bases sitting between them. Germline V lookup: CDR1 LGHDT, CDR2 YNNKEL (reference sequence). This CDR3 contains 15 residues. The CDR3 bases are TGTGCCAGCAGCCAGGGCCCGCTATCTAATGAAAAACTGTTTTTT. As protein: CASSQGPLSNEKLFF.